The rows below give T cell receptor beta chains drawn from one sample of a study of blood T cell repertoires in COVID-19. TCRdb keeps only in-frame clones here, not all; method: immunoSEQ multiplex PCR. Of tens of thousands of clones in the sample, almost 90% were seen once. The sequencing input was peripheral blood. The receptors were gathered from a woman in her forties or fifties with active or convalescent COVID-19. Each CDR3 is given with its conserved first and last residue. The D gene is left open where the match is weak. Clone size, where shown, is once, few, many, or a class for clones that have expanded.

TRBV27	NA	15	TRBJ2-3	NA	TGTGCCAGCAGTTTACTATCCGGGGTCACAGATACGCAGTATTTT	CASSLLSGVTDTQYF
TRBV9	NA	16	TRBJ1-1	NA	TGTGCCAGCAGCGTAGTTATGGGAGGACCCAACACTGAAGCTTTCTTT	CASSVVMGGPNTEAFF
TRBV9	few	13	TRBJ1-1	NA	TGTGCCAGCAGTGGTGGCGGCAACACTGAAGCTTTCTTT	CASSGGGNTEAFF
TRBV5-4	NA	18	TRBJ1-2	TRBD1	TGTGCCAGCAGCTTGCTACTCGGGACAGCAGACGCCAACTATGGCTACACCTTC	CASSLLLGTADANYGYTF
TRBV5-6	NA	15	TRBJ1-2	NA	TGTGCCAGCAGCTTGGTAACAGTATATAACTATGGCTACACCTTC	CASSLVTVYNYGYTF
TRBV29-1	NA	13	TRBJ1-5	TRBD1	TGCAGCGTTGAAGGACAGGGAAATCAGCCCCAGCATTTT	CSVEGQGNQPQHF
TRBV15	NA	16	TRBJ2-5	TRBD1	TGTGCCACCAGCAGAGAGACAGGGCCGCTGGAAGAGACCCAGTACTTC	CATSRETGPLEETQYF
TRBV12-3/TRBV12-4	NA	13	TRBJ2-3	NA	TGTGCCACCACGGGACTTCACACAGATACGCAGTATTTT	CATTGLHTDTQYF
TRBV10-3	NA	18	TRBJ2-1	TRBD2	TGTGCCATCAGTGAGTCAGTGGGACTAGCGGACTCCTACAATGAGCAGTTCTTC	CAISESVGLADSYNEQFF
TRBV9	NA	16	TRBJ2-1	TRBD2	TGTGCCAGCAGCGAGGGACTAGCGGGAGCCTACAATGAGCAGTTCTTC	CASSEGLAGAYNEQFF
TRBV2	NA	13	TRBJ2-7	NA	TGTGCCAGCAATGTTCCAGGGGACCACGAGCAGTACTTC	CASNVPGDHEQYF
TRBV5-4	few	17	TRBJ1-2	NA	TGTGCCAGCAGCTCCGGATTAACGACAGGCGCCAACTATGGCTACACCTTC	CASSSGLTTGANYGYTF
TRBV11-2	once	13	TRBJ1-1	NA	TGTGCCAGCAGCTTAGGGACTATGACTGAAGCTTTCTTT	CASSLGTMTEAFF
TRBV11-2	NA	15	TRBJ1-1	TRBD1	TGTGCCAGCAGCTTCATCTGGACAGGGGACACTGAAGCTTTCTTT	CASSFIWTGDTEAFF
TRBV18	few	14	TRBJ2-7	NA	TGTGCCAGCTCACCAGAACAGAGTTCCTACGAGCAGTACTTC	CASSPEQSSYEQYF
TRBV30	once	14	TRBJ2-3	TRBD2	TGTGCCTGGGCTAGCGGGGTTAGCACAGATACGCAGTATTTT	CAWASGVSTDTQYF
TRBV7-9	few	15	TRBJ2-5	NA	TGTGCCAGCAGCTGGGAAAGCGGGTCCCAAGAGACCCAGTACTTC	CASSWESGSQETQYF
TRBV10-3	NA	17	TRBJ2-3	TRBD2	TGTGCCATCAGTGAAGGGACTAGCGGGAGAAGCGGGGATACGCAGTATTTT	CAISEGTSGRSGDTQYF
TRBV27	few	17	TRBJ1-5	NA	TGTGCCAGCAGTTTCACCCTCGGTGGAGTACACAATCAGCCCCAGCATTTT	CASSFTLGGVHNQPQHF
TRBV29-1	NA	13	TRBJ2-5	TRBD2	TGCAGCGTTCGGCTAGCGGGAGGAGAGACCCAGTACTTC	CSVRLAGGETQYF
TRBV5-1	NA	14	TRBJ1-2	NA	TGCGCCAGCAGCTTGGGAAACAGGGAGAATGGCTACACCTTC	CASSLGNRENGYTF
TRBV19	NA	16	TRBJ1-1	TRBD1	TGTGCCAGTAGTAGCTGGGACAGCGGCATGAACACTGAAGCTTTCTTT	CASSSWDSGMNTEAFF
TRBV2	NA	13	TRBJ2-7	NA	TGTGCCAGCAGTGAAAATGGGGCTAGTAGGTGGTACTTC	CASSENGASRWYF
TRBV19	NA	15	TRBJ1-1	TRBD1	TGTGCCAGTAGTATTTGGACAGGTGGGGCCGCTGAAGCTTTCTTT	CASSIWTGGAAEAFF
TRBV6-4	NA	15	TRBJ2-1	TRBD2	TGTGCCAGCAGTGAGAGACTAGCGGGATTTCATGAGCAGTTCTTC	CASSERLAGFHEQFF
TRBV5-5	NA	17	TRBJ1-1	TRBD1	TGTGCCAGCAGCCTCTTCCGGACAGGGTGGATGAACACTGAAGCTTTCTTT	CASSLFRTGWMNTEAFF
TRBV7-9	NA	15	TRBJ2-3	NA	TGTGCCAGCAGCCTAACTGCGGGGTTCACAGATACGCAGTATTTT	CASSLTAGFTDTQYF
TRBV5-1	NA	14	TRBJ2-7	TRBD1	TGCGCCAGCAGCCCCCTGGGACAGTCCTACGAGCAGTACTTC	CASSPLGQSYEQYF
TRBV3-1/TRBV3-2	NA	15	TRBJ1-2	TRBD1	TGTGCCAGCAGCGTCGAGGGACAGGGGTTTTATGGCTACACCTTC	CASSVEGQGFYGYTF
TRBV2	NA	15	TRBJ1-1	TRBD1	TGTGCCAGCATTGGGACAGGGGGCAGGAGCACTGAAGCTTTCTTT	CASIGTGGRSTEAFF
TRBV30	NA	12	TRBJ2-7	NA	TGTGCCTGGAGCCCGAGCCCCTACGAGCAGTACTTC	CAWSPSPYEQYF